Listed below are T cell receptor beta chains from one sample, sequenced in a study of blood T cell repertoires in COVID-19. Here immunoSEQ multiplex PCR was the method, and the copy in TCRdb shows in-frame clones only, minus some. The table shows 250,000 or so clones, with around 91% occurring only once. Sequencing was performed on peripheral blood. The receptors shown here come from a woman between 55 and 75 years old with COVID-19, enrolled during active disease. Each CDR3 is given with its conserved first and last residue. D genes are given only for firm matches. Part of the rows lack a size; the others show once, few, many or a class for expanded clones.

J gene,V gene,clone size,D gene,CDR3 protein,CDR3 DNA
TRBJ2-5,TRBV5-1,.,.,CASSLGRLETQYF,TGCGCCAGCAGCTTGGGGCGGTTAGAGACCCAGTACTTC
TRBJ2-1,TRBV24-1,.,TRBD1,CATSDQGDNYNEQFF,TGTGCCACCAGTGATCAGGGGGATAACTACAATGAGCAGTTCTTC
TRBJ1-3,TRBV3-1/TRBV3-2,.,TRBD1,CASSLTKFRDRAGNTIYF,TGTGCCAGCAGCCTGACCAAATTCCGGGACAGGGCTGGAAACACCATATATTTT
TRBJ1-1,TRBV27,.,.,CASSFHRNTEAFF,TGTGCCAGCAGTTTTCACAGGAACACTGAAGCTTTCTTT
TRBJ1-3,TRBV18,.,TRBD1,CASSPRTGPGNTIYF,TGTGCCAGCTCACCACGGACAGGTCCAGGAAACACCATATATTTT
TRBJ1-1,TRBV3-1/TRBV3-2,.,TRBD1,CASSNLGQGGRLWKAFF,TGTGCCAGCAGCAACTTAGGACAGGGTGGCCGTCTCTGGAAAGCTTTCTTT
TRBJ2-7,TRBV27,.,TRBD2,CASSLSSSGAGNMHF,TGTGCCAGCAGTTTAAGTTCTAGCGGGGCCGGTAATATGCACTTC
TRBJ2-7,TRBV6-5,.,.,CASSPQGYEQYF,TGTGCCAGCAGTCCACAGGGTTACGAGCAGTACTTC
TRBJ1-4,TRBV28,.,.,CASSPAGSTNEKLFF,TGTGCCAGCAGTCCAGCAGGGTCAACTAATGAAAAACTGTTTTTT
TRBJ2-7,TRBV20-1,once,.,CSARGGYEQYF,TGCAGTGCTAGAGGCGGATACGAGCAGTACTTC
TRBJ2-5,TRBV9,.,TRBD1,CASSSSQGQGHGETQYF,TGTGCCAGCAGCTCAAGTCAAGGACAGGGCCATGGGGAGACCCAGTACTTC
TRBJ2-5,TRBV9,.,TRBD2,CASSPGRAGGPLETQYF,TGTGCCAGCAGCCCGGGGAGGGCGGGGGGGCCATTGGAGACCCAGTACTTC
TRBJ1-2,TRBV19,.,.,CATAPGANYGYTF,TGTGCCACCGCCCCAGGGGCCAACTATGGCTACACCTTC
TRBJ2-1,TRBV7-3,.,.,CASSLGTRGEQFF,TGTGCCAGCAGCTTGGGGACAAGGGGAGAGCAGTTCTTC
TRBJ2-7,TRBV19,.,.,CASSTQGYSYEQYF,TGTGCCAGTAGTACCCAGGGGTACTCCTACGAGCAGTACTTC
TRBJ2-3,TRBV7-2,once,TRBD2,CASSRASGASTDTQYF,TGTGCCAGCAGCCGGGCTAGCGGGGCTAGCACAGATACGCAGTATTTT
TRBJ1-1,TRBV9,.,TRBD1,CASSVRDRGAEAFF,TGTGCCAGCAGCGTAAGAGACAGGGGCGCTGAAGCTTTCTTT
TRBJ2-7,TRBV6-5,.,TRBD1,CASTPGGTYEQYF,TGTGCCAGCACCCCAGGGGGAACCTACGAGCAGTACTTC
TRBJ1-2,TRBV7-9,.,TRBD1,CASSLESGGGYTF,TGTGCCAGCAGCTTAGAATCAGGGGGCGGCTACACCTTC
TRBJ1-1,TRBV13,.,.,CASSLVEAMNTEAFF,TGTGCCAGCAGCTTAGTCGAAGCCATGAACACTGAAGCTTTCTTT
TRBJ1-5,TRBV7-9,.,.,CASSLNQGRNQPQHF,TGTGCCAGCAGCCTTAATCAGGGCCGCAATCAGCCCCAGCATTTT
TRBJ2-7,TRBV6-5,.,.,CASSYSTRDEQYF,TGTGCCAGCAGTTACTCGACGCGGGACGAGCAGTACTTC
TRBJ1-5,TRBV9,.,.,CASSGTDSNQPQHF,TGTGCCAGCAGCGGGACAGATAGCAATCAGCCCCAGCATTTT
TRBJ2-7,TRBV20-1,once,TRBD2,CSASRGTSGGTYSYEQYF,TGCAGTGCTAGTAGAGGGACTAGCGGGGGCACCTACTCCTACGAGCAGTACTTC
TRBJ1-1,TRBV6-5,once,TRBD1,CASSYSAGQGYEAFF,TGTGCCAGCAGTTACTCAGCGGGACAGGGGTATGAAGCTTTCTTT
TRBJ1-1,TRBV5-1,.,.,CASSLGPGEAFF,TGCGCCAGCAGCTTGGGTCCAGGGGAAGCTTTCTTT
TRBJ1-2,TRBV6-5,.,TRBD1,CASSWTGGNGYTF,TGTGCCAGCAGCTGGACAGGGGGCAATGGCTACACCTTC
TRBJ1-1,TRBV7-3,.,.,CASSLTYTRNTEAFF,TGTGCCAGCAGCTTAACTTATACAAGGAACACTGAAGCTTTCTTT
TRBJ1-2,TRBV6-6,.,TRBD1,CASSLQGAHGYTF,TGTGCCAGCAGTTTACAGGGGGCGCATGGCTACACCTTC
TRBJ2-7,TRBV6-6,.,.,CASSYLQDYEQYF,TGTGCCAGCAGTTATTTACAGGACTACGAGCAGTACTTC
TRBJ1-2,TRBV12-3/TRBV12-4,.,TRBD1,CASSSGQANGYTF,TGTGCCAGCAGTTCAGGACAGGCTAATGGCTACACCTTC
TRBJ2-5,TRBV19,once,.,CASSIGGGRETQYF,TGTGCCAGTAGTATAGGCGGGGGCAGGGAGACCCAGTACTTC
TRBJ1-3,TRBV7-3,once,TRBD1,CASSLAGQGTGNTIYF,TGTGCCAGCAGCTTAGCCGGACAGGGGACTGGAAACACCATATATTTT
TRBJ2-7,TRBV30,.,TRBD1,CAWRDRGLYEQYF,TGTGCCTGGAGGGACAGGGGGTTGTACGAGCAGTACTTC
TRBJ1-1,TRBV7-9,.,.,CASSLQGEAFF,TGTGCCAGCAGCTTACAGGGGGAAGCTTTCTTT
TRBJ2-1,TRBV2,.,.,CASTLYNEQFF,TGTGCCAGCACCCTATACAATGAGCAGTTCTTC
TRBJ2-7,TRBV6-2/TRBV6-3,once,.,CASSEDRVSYEQYF,TGTGCCAGCAGTGAGGACAGAGTCTCCTACGAGCAGTACTTC
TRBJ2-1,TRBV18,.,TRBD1,CASSPQGAGFNEQFF,TGTGCCAGCTCACCACAGGGGGCCGGATTCAATGAGCAGTTCTTC
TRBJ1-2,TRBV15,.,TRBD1,CATSGFWDRDAYGYTF,TGTGCCACCAGTGGTTTCTGGGACAGGGACGCCTATGGCTACACCTTC
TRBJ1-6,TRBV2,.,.,CASIGGVASYNSPLHF,TGTGCCAGCATCGGGGGAGTAGCGTCCTATAATTCACCCCTCCACTTT
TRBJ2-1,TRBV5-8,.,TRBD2,CASRRGTSRSSYNEQFF,TGTGCCAGCAGGAGGGGGACTAGCAGGAGCTCCTACAATGAGCAGTTCTTC
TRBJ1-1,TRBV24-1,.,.,CATTSSGGQSSPGDTEAFF,TGTGCCACCACCTCAAGCGGAGGACAGAGCTCGCCCGGGGACACTGAAGCTTTCTTT
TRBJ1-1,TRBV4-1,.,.,CASSQASVTEAFF,TGCGCCAGCAGCCAAGCTTCCGTCACTGAAGCTTTCTTT
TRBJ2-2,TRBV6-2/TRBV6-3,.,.,CASSYAQNTGELFF,TGTGCCAGCAGTTACGCACAGAACACCGGGGAGCTGTTTTTT
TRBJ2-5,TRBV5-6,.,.,CASSLGRLREETQYF,TGTGCCAGCAGCTTGGGAAGGCTCCGGGAAGAGACCCAGTACTTC
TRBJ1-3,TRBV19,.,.,CASSIQVSGNTIYF,TGTGCCAGTAGTATCCAGGTCTCTGGAAACACCATATATTTT
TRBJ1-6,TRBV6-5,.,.,CASSAGLSTKRALHF,TGTGCCAGCAGCGCGGGACTATCTACTAAGAGAGCCCTCCACTTT
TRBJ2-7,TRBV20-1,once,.,CSAVRTVEQYF,TGCAGTGCCGTCCGGACAGTCGAGCAGTACTTC
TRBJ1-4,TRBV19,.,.,CASSDTGSRGEKLFF,TGTGCCAGTAGTGACACCGGGTCCCGGGGTGAAAAACTGTTTTTT
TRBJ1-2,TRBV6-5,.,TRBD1,CASRVPGQGDYGYTF,TGTGCCAGCAGAGTTCCGGGACAGGGGGACTATGGCTACACCTTC
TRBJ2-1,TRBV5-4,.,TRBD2,CASSLGGGAGGYEQFF,TGTGCCAGCAGCTTGGGAGGGGGAGCGGGAGGGTATGAGCAGTTCTTC
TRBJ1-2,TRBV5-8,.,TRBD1,CASSADRVGGYTF,TGTGCCAGCAGCGCGGACAGGGTGGGTGGCTACACCTTC
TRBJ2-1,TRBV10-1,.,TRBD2,CASIGTSGGYNEQFF,TGCGCCAGCATTGGGACTAGCGGGGGTTACAATGAGCAGTTCTTC